This T cell receptor beta chain was profiled in a study of T-cell reconstitution after alpha-beta-depleted transplantation in children. The TCRbeta library was prepared with unique molecular identifiers. TCRdb passed the PCR reads through MiXCR, listing each CDR3 protein once. The sample comprises approximately 88,000 distinct CDR3 sequences, 10% to 15% of which are singletons, and more than 11% rests with the top ten. Trimming removed 3 bases at V and 6 bases at J, with 15 bases between. Germline V gene data show CDR1 as SGHTA and CDR2 as FQGNSA. The CDR3 extends over 14 amino acids. This clonotype was observed at least ten times.

Sequencing was performed on PBMCs from the stem cell graft donor, taken from the stem cell graft. The receptor was derived from a human donor who donated a stem cell graft to a child with inherited bone marrow failure. V usage is TRBV7-2 and J usage is TRBJ2-7, with TRBD1 as a possible D gene (5 bases). The CDR3 loop reads CASSFRGRASEQYF. The CDR3 bases are TGTGCCAGCAGCTTTAGGGGAAGGGCCTCCGAGCAGTACTTC.